What follows describes a single TCR beta chain. Its specificity is not known. The germline V gene encodes CDR1 SGHTA and CDR2 FQGNSA. V shed 3 bases and J 6 bases; nucleotides not matched to a gene: 6. This CDR3 has 15 residues. The sample is drawn from a study of shared clonotypes between healthy human individuals. TCRdb keeps only in-frame clones here, not all; method: immunoSEQ multiplex PCR. The sample comprises hundreds of thousands of clones, around 80% of which are singletons, and approximately 12% rests with the top ten. Overall study results and limits: Represented genetic and exposure-history diversity was restricted by having few donors.

This chain joins TRBV7-2 and TRBJ2-5; TRBD2 matches at 11 bases. The TCR originated in a middle-aged woman in good health. Some clones in this sample may be carry-over from other donors' samples. The sequenced sample consisted of PBMCs. The CDR3 DNA reads as TGTGCCAGCAGCTTCAAACTAGCGGGAGAGCAGACCCAGTACTTC. Its translation is CASSFKLAGEQTQYF.